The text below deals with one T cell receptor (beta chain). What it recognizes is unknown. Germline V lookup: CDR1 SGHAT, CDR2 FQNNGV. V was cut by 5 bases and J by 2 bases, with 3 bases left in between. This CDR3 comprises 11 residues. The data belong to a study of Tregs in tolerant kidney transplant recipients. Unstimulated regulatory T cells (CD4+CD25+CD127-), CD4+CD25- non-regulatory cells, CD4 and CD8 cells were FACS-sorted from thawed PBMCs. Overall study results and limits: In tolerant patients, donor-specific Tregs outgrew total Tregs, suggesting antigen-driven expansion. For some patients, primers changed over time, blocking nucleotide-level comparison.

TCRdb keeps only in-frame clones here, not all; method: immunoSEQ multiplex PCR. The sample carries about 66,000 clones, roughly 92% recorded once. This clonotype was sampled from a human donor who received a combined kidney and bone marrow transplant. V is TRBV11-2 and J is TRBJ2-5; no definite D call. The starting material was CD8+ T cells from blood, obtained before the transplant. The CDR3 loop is CASSVQETQYF. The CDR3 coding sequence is TGTGCCAGCAGCGTACAAGAGACCCAGTACTTC.